Below are 8 T cell receptor beta chains sequenced from a single sample in a study of graft-versus-host responses after intestinal transplantation. Method: immunoSEQ multiplex PCR; TCRdb's copy keeps in-frame clones and lacks some. The data show fewer than 15,000 clones, 33% seen once. Irradiated, violet-dye-labeled stimulator cells, some 200,000 in number, were plated with some 200,000 CFSE-labeled responder cells. The specimen was alloreactive CD8+ T cells from a mixed lymphocyte reaction culture, collected before intestinal transplant. Subset in this sample: CFSE-low proliferating T cells sorted from roughly six-day pre-transplant mixed lymphocyte reaction (GvH or HvG direction). The source of these receptors is a human patient who received an intestinal transplant.

The chain links TRBV30 to TRBJ1-1, with no clear D. This CDR3 has 11 amino acids. V was clipped by 3 bases and J by 2 bases, with 4 bases between them. CDR1 is GTSNPN, CDR2 SVGIG, per germline (reference sequence). In DNA, the CDR3 is TGTGCCTGGAGCCTAAACACTGAAGCTTTCTTT. This gives the protein CAWSLNTEAFF.

The CDR3 DNA is TGTGCCAGCAGCCCGGGACTAGCGGGGGGGTCCTCCTACAATGAGCAGTTCTTC. Translating it yields CASSPGLAGGSSYNEQFF. The chain links TRBV7-9 to TRBJ2-1, with 16 bases identical to TRBD2. The CDR3 spans 18 residues. Germline CDR1 is SEHNR and CDR2 is FQNEAQ (reference sequence). The ends lost 5 bases at V and 0 bases at J; junction bases unmatched: 4.

This clone was detected only a few times. The chain combines TRBV27 with TRBJ1-6; possibly TRBD1 for D (5 bases). This CDR3 spans 15 amino acids. Germline V gene lookup returns CDR1 MNHEY and CDR2 SMNVEV (reference sequence). The germline V and J ends were trimmed by 0 bases and 7 bases, with 10 bases remaining between them. CDR3 protein: CASSLSGGRNSPLHF. CDR3 sequence (DNA): TGTGCCAGCAGTTTATCTGGGGGGAGAAATTCACCCCTCCACTTT.

This chain joins TRBV4-3 and TRBJ1-1, with TRBD1 identical over 7 bases. From germline, CDR1 is LGHNA and CDR2 YSLEER. V gave up 4 bases and J gave up 3 bases; unmatched junction bases: 2. The CDR3 is made up of 13 amino acids. CDR3 residues: CASSRTGDTEAFF. The CDR3 region has the DNA TGCGCCAGCAGCCGTACAGGGGACACTGAAGCTTTCTTT.

V is TRBV2 and J is TRBJ2-1; 7 positions agree with TRBD2. From germline, CDR1 is SNHLY and CDR2 FYNNEI. J gave up 4 bases and V 8 bases, and 11 bases lay outside the gene matches. This CDR3 comprises 15 residues. For the CDR3, the DNA is TGTGCCAGCTGGCTCACTAGCGCTACGTACAATGAGCAGTTCTTC. This translates into CASWLTSATYNEQFF.

This clone was seen a handful of times. The chain links TRBV2 to TRBJ1-4; tentative D call: TRBD1 (6 bases). Trimming removed 1 base from V and 12 bases from J, with 15 bases in between. CDR1 SNHLY and CDR2 FYNNEI come from the germline V gene. This CDR3 spans 14 amino acids. CDR3 sequence reads: CASSEVIVGGQLFF. CDR3 bases: TGTGCCAGCAGTGAAGTAATAGTAGGGGGACAACTGTTTTTT.

The chain uses TRBV7-9 and TRBJ1-4; TRBD1 might be the D (6 bases). The V end was cut by 4 bases, the J end by 8 bases, with 14 bases between. In germline, CDR1 is SEHNR, CDR2 FQNEAQ (reference sequence). CDR3 size: 14 residues. This CDR3 reads CASSSRGGGEKLFF. The CDR3 region has the DNA TGTGCCAGCAGCTCAAGAGGGGGGGGCGAAAAACTGTTTTTT.

This clone is deemed medium-sized. V usage is TRBV18 and J usage is TRBJ1-2; D not certain. V lost 2 bases, J lost 8 bases, and 18 bases lay in between. Germline loops: CDR1 KGHSH, CDR2 LQKENI. The CDR3 runs to 15 residues. The CDR3 here is CASSPLPGWSWGYTF. The DNA of the CDR3 is TGTGCCAGCTCACCATTACCGGGTTGGAGCTGGGGCTACACCTTC.